Sequencing of this T cell receptor (beta chain) was carried out in a study of CD8 T cells in ankylosing spondylitis. Study-wide points: For ankylosing spondylitis blood, a TCR beta motif of about eight highly homologous variants appeared characteristic. Matched synovial fluid from ankylosing spondylitis patients was reported to be enriched for disease-linked clones. Prior literature has documented some motif variants in synovial fluid and blood from reactive arthritis.

This CDR3 is 15 amino acids long. Germline assignment: CDR1 SGHTA and CDR2 FQGNSA. Trimming cost V 1 base and J 7 bases; bases outside gene matches: 5. Quantitative 5'-RACE with molecular barcodes generated TCR beta libraries. TCRdb independently ran MiXCR on the 5' RACE reads; one entry per CDR3 protein. The sample has a few hundred thousand distinct CDR3 sequences; approximately 12% are singletons. Turning to this clonotype: The antigen is undetermined.

The chain couples TRBV7-2 to TRBJ2-1; TRBD1 matches 9 bases. The TCR was taken from a male donor with ankylosing spondylitis. The sequenced sample was blood, either unsorted or a sorted T cell fraction (not recorded which). The CDR3 coding sequence is TGTGCCAGCAGCTTAGAACAGGGGGCGTTTAATGAGCAGTTCTTC. Translated: CASSLEQGAFNEQFF.